Following are 26 T cell receptor beta chains from one sample sequenced in a study of T-cell reconstitution after alpha-beta-depleted transplantation in children. TCRbeta library construction was performed incorporating unique molecular identifiers. Using its own MiXCR run on the PCR reads, TCRdb lists one record per CDR3 protein. The sample holds about 580,000 distinct CDR3 sequences, about 21% seen once. Sample: PBMCs, mostly from graft donor cells, taken 360 days after TCRalphabeta/CD19-depleted stem cell transplant. Receptor source: a boy under three years old who had a stem cell transplant for acute myeloid leukemia, so the T cells may come from the graft donor.

This clonotype was seen only a few times. The CDR3 bases are TGCAGTGCTAGAGATACCGGGCCCAACAACTACAATGAGCAGTTCTTC. It codes for CSARDTGPNNYNEQFF. This chain links TRBV20-1 with TRBJ2-1; D not certain. From germline, CDR1 is DFQATT and CDR2 SNEGSKA (reference sequence). The CDR3 extends over 16 amino acids. The V gene lost 0 bases and the J gene lost 3 bases, with 15 bases spanning the gap.

This clonotype has only a few counts. The chain employs TRBV20-1 and TRBJ2-7, with D perhaps matching TRBD1 (5 bases). The CDR3 loop spans 12 amino acids. With 5 bases removed from V and 1 base from J, the gap between germline ends came to 9 bases. The germline gives CDR1 DFQATT, CDR2 SNEGSKA (reference sequence). CDR3 in DNA: TGCAGTGCTCTTGGACATTCCTACGAGCAGTACGTC. This gives the protein CSALGHSYEQYV.

This clonotype showed up just a few times. The V and J genes are TRBV12-3 or TRBV12-4 and TRBJ2-7, with unresolved D. Trimming removed 3 bases from V and 9 bases from J, with 9 bases in between. This CDR3 comprises 11 residues. CDR3 protein: CASSLASVQYF. CDR3 nucleotide sequence: TGTGCCAGCAGTTTGGCGTCAGTGCAGTACTTC.

The chain couples TRBV5-1 to TRBJ2-1; unclear D gene. Germline CDR1 reads SGHRS; CDR2 reads YFSETQ. The CDR3 consists of 15 residues. Between the trimmed V and J ends, which lost 4 bases and 5 bases, there was a span of 16 bases. The CDR3 region is CASSHHYFADNEQFF. The CDR3 nucleotides read TGCGCCAGCAGCCACCACTACTTTGCAGACAATGAGCAGTTCTTC.

This clonotype was counted a few times. This chain uses TRBV6-5 with TRBJ2-3; 9 bases are shared with TRBD2. There are 14 residues in the CDR3. Trimming at V came to 7 bases and at J to 2 bases, leaving 4 bases not matched to a gene. CDR1 MNHEY and CDR2 SVGAGI come from the germline V gene. The CDR3 bases are TGTGCCAGCATTAGCGGGGGTCCCACAGATACGCAGTATTTT. Translating gives CASISGGPTDTQYF.

This clonotype was seen a few times. This chain links TRBV29-1 with TRBJ2-5; D possibly corresponds to TRBD2 (6 bases). V shed 4 bases and J shed 5 bases, with 14 bases lying between them. The CDR3 is 13 amino acids. CDR1 SQVTM and CDR2 ANQGSEA come from the germline V gene. Here the CDR3 reads CSVVPGGVETQYF. The CDR3 DNA sequence: TGCAGCGTTGTCCCCGGAGGGGTTGAGACCCAGTACTTC.

The rearrangement uses TRBV29-1 and TRBJ1-1, with 7 bases identical to TRBD1. With V trimmed by 0 bases and J by 1 base, 8 bases remained unmatched. The length of the CDR3 is 16 residues. The germline V gene has CDR1 SQVTM and CDR2 ANQGSEA. CDR3 in DNA: TGCAGCGTTGAAGATATGCAGGGGGTCCAGAACACTGAAGCTTTCTTT. Protein product: CSVEDMQGVQNTEAFF.

This clonotype was picked up a small number of times. CDR3 protein: CASSLHRGGKNEQFF. In DNA form, the CDR3 reads TGTGCCAGCAGTCTCCACCGGGGGGGGAAAAATGAGCAGTTCTTC. The rearrangement links TRBV6-1 to TRBJ2-1; 8 nucleotides line up with TRBD2. CDR3 length: 15 amino acids. The junction had 10 bases not matched to a gene; V was cut back by 5 bases and J by 7 bases. In germline, CDR1 is MNHNS, CDR2 SASEGT.

The V and J genes are TRBV5-1 and TRBJ1-2; TRBD1 might be the D (6 bases). The CDR3 has 15 residues. Per germline, CDR1 SGHRS and CDR2 YFSETQ. V gave up 0 bases and J gave up 7 bases, with 16 bases separating them. The CDR3 region is CASSLEQGRLSGYTF. The CDR3 DNA reads as TGCGCCAGCAGCTTGGAGCAGGGGCGCTTGAGTGGCTACACCTTC.

The genes are TRBV25-1 and TRBJ2-5, with a possible D match to TRBD2 (6 bases). Germline lookup yields CDR1 MGHDK and CDR2 SYGVNS. The CDR3 has 14 amino acids. Between the trimmed V and J ends, which lost 5 bases and 1 base, there was a span of 11 bases. In DNA form, the CDR3 reads TGTGCCAGCAGTAAGGGCGGGGTCCAAGAGACCCAGTACTTC. Residues: CASSKGGVQETQYF.

The chain employs TRBV7-7 and TRBJ2-7; D gene unclear. Trimming took 2 bases from V and 2 from J, leaving 10 bases between them. CDR3 length: 14 residues. The germline CDR1 and CDR2 sequences are SSHAT and FNYEAQ (reference sequence). DNA of the CDR3: TGTGCCAGCAGCTTACATGCGGAGACCTACGAGCAGTACGTC. It yields the protein CASSLHAETYEQYV.

This chain uses TRBV6-1 with TRBJ1-2; no definite D call. The CDR3 contains 13 residues. The germline V gene encodes CDR1 MNHNS and CDR2 SASEGT. Deletions cut 6 bases from V and 4 bases from J, with 12 bases between. The CDR3 nucleotides are TGTGCCAGCAGCACATCTCCCTCCTATGGCTACACCTTC. It is translated as CASSTSPSYGYTF.

The table lists this clonotype with many counts. The J gene is TRBJ1-5, the V gene TRBV12-3 or TRBV12-4; no reliable D call. There are 14 residues in the CDR3. Trimming shortened V by 1 base and J by 7 bases, and 11 bases separated the two germline ends. The CDR3 protein is CASSLGSNGQPQHF. DNA for the CDR3: TGTGCCAGCAGTTTAGGGAGCAACGGGCAGCCCCAGCATTTT.

This clonotype was picked up many times. The CDR3 sequence: CASSEYFLDRVGTDTQYF. CDR3 coding DNA: TGTGCCAGCAGTGAATATTTTCTGGACAGGGTGGGCACAGATACGCAGTATTTT. The rearrangement links TRBV25-1 to TRBJ2-3; TRBD1 matches 8 bases. The germline V gene encodes CDR1 MGHDK and CDR2 SYGVNS. This CDR3 comprises 18 residues. V gave up 0 bases and J gave up 1 base; unmatched junction bases: 9.

The chain recombines TRBV7-3 with TRBJ2-2, with D uncertain. V lost 0 bases to trimming and J lost 1 base, with 9 bases between them. The CDR3 consists of 16 residues. Looked up from germline, CDR1 is SGHTA and CDR2 is FQGTGA. CDR3 sequence reads: CASSLTRNLNTGELFF. The DNA of the CDR3 is TGTGCCAGCAGCTTAACTCGGAACCTGAACACCGGGGAGCTGTTTTTT.

The chain has TRBV7-9 and TRBJ2-1, with 9 bases identical to TRBD1. The CDR3 is 13 amino acids. V lost 6 bases to trimming and J lost 9 bases; unmatched junction nucleotides: 6. The V gene's germline CDR1 is SEHNR and CDR2 FQNEAQ (reference sequence). CDR3 coding DNA: TGTGCCAGCAGTACCGGGACAGGGAGTGAGCAGTTCTTC. Its translation: CASSTGTGSEQFF.

This chain joins TRBV5-6 and TRBJ2-7; weak D call: TRBD2 (5 bases). The CDR3 loop spans 13 amino acids. V lost 0 bases, J lost 3 bases, and 7 bases lay in between. The V gene's germline CDR1 is SGHDT and CDR2 YYEEEE. The CDR3 sequence is CASSLVGDYEQYV. The CDR3 DNA sequence: TGTGCCAGCAGCTTGGTGGGAGACTACGAGCAGTACGTC.

This clonotype appeared many times. This chain links TRBV29-1 with TRBJ2-1, with 11 positions matching TRBD2. Germline assignment: CDR1 SQVTM and CDR2 ANQGSEA. With 6 bases clipped from V and 4 bases from J, the junction kept 11 bases outside the gene matches. This CDR3 is 16 amino acids long. CDR3 amino acids: CSVQATSGELYNEQFF. The CDR3 region has the DNA TGCAGCGTGCAAGCGACTAGCGGGGAACTTTACAATGAGCAGTTCTTC.

The chain couples TRBV9 to TRBJ2-1; D remains ambiguous. The CDR3 is 13 residues long. V gave up 0 bases and J gave up 7 bases, with 8 bases separating them. Germline values: CDR1 SGDLS, CDR2 YYNGEE. This CDR3 reads CASSVGLENEQFF. The DNA of the CDR3 is TGTGCCAGCAGCGTAGGGCTAGAGAATGAGCAGTTCTTC.

The table lists this clonotype with many counts. The rearrangement uses TRBV6-5 and TRBJ2-3; D possibly corresponds to TRBD2 (7 bases). The CDR3 runs 16 residues. V was clipped by 2 bases and J by 2 bases, with 14 bases between them. The germline V gene encodes CDR1 MNHEY and CDR2 SVGAGI. The chain's CDR3 is CASSYPRGGNTDTQYF. DNA of the CDR3: TGTGCCAGCAGTTACCCTAGGGGGGGCAACACAGATACGCAGTATTTT.

This clonotype was recorded at least ten times. V usage is TRBV6-5 and J usage is TRBJ1-2; TRBD1 matches at 8 bases. The CDR3 sequence is 15 residues long. CDR1 MNHEY and CDR2 SVGAGI come from the germline V gene. J lost 4 bases, V lost 0 bases, and 4 bases had no gene match. CDR3 sequence: CASSYSRTGTYGYTF. The CDR3 DNA is TGTGCCAGCAGTTACTCAAGGACAGGGACCTATGGCTACACCTTC.

The rearrangement links TRBV27 to TRBJ2-1; unclear D gene. Germline CDR1 MNHEY, CDR2 SMNVEV (reference sequence). Trimming cost V 6 bases and J 5 bases, with 11 bases left between them. This CDR3 comprises 13 residues. DNA of the CDR3: TGTGCCAGCAGCGAAATTTCGCACAATGAGCAGTTCTTC. It yields the protein CASSEISHNEQFF.

This clonotype was seen many times. V usage is TRBV12-3 or TRBV12-4 and J usage is TRBJ2-5; D not resolved. This CDR3 comprises 14 residues. V lost 2 bases and J lost 4, with 11 bases in between. CDR3 sequence (DNA): TGTGCCAGCAGTTTACCGCTAGGCGGAGAGACCCAGTACTTC. This gives the protein CASSLPLGGETQYF.

In this sample, this clonotype turned up many times. The V gene is TRBV29-1, the J gene TRBJ1-3; perhaps TRBD1 as D (6 bases). Germline loops: CDR1 SQVTM, CDR2 ANQGSEA. V was pared by 4 bases and J by 0 bases, with 13 bases between. The CDR3 runs 15 residues. In DNA form, the CDR3 reads TGCAGCGTTGGGGACAAGTATGGCTCTGGAAACACCATATATTTT. Amino acids: CSVGDKYGSGNTIYF.

The chain employs TRBV4-3 and TRBJ2-2; D gene ambiguous. The V end was cut by 5 bases, the J end by 4 bases, with 11 bases between. The germline CDR1 and CDR2 sequences are LGHNA and YSLEER. The length of the CDR3 is 14 residues. The CDR3 reads CASSSDVRTGELFF. DNA of the CDR3: TGCGCCAGCAGCTCAGACGTCCGCACCGGGGAGCTGTTTTTT.

This CDR3 reads CASSELAGSSYEQYV. CDR3 coding DNA: TGTGCCAGCAGTGAATTAGCGGGGAGCTCCTACGAGCAGTACGTC. The rearrangement uses TRBV2 and TRBJ2-7; TRBD2 matches 8 bases. J lost 0 bases, V lost 2 bases, and 3 bases had no gene match. CDR1 is SNHLY, CDR2 FYNNEI, per germline. This CDR3 is 15 amino acids long.